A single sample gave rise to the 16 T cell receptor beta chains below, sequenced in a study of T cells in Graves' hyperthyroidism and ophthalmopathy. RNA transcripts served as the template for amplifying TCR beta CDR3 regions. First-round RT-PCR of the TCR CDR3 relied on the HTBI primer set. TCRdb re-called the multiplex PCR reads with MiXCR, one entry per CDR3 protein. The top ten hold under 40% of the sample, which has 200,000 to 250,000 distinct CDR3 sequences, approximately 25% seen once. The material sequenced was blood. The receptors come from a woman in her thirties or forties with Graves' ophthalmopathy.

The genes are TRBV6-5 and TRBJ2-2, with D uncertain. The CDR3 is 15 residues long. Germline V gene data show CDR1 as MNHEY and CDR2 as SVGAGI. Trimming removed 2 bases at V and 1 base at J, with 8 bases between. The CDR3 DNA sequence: TGTGCCAGCAGTTACCTGGGAAGGAACACCGGGGAGCTGTTTTTT. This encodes CASSYLGRNTGELFF.

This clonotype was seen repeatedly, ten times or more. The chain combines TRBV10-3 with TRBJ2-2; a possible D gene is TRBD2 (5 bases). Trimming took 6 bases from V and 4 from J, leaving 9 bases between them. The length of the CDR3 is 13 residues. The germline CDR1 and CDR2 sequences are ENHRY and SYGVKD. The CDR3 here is CAIRDEGTGELFF. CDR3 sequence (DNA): TGTGCCATCAGGGACGAGGGCACCGGGGAGCTGTTTTTT.

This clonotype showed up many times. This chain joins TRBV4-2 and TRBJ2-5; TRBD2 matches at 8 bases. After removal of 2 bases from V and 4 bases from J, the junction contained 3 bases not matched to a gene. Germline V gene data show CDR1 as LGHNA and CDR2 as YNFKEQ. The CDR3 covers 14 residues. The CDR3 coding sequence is TGTGCCAGCAGCCAATTAGCGGGATTAGAGACCCAGTACTTC. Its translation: CASSQLAGLETQYF.

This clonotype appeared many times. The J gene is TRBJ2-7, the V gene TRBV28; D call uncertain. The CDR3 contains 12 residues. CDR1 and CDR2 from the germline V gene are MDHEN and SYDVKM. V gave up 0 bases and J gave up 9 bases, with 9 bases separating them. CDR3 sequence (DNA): TGTGCCAGCAGTTTATGGCCGGGTCGGCAGTACTTC. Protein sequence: CASSLWPGRQYF.

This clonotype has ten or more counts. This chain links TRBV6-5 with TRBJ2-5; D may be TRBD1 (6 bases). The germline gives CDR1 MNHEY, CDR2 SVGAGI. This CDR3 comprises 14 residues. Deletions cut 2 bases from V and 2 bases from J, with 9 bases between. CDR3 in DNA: TGTGCCAGCAGTTACCCGGGACAACAAGAGACCCAGTACTTC. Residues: CASSYPGQQETQYF.

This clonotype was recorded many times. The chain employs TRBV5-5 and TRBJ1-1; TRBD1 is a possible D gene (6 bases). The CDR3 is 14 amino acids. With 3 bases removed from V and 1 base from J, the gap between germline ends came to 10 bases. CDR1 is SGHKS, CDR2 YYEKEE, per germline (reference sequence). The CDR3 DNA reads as TGTGCCAGCAGCTCCAGGGGAGAGAACACTGAAGCTTTCTTT. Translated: CASSSRGENTEAFF.

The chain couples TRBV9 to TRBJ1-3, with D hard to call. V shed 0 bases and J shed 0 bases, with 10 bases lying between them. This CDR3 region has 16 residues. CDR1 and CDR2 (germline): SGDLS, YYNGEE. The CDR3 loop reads CASSVEVRSSGNTIYF. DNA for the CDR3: TGTGCCAGCAGCGTAGAAGTCAGAAGCTCTGGAAACACCATATATTTT.

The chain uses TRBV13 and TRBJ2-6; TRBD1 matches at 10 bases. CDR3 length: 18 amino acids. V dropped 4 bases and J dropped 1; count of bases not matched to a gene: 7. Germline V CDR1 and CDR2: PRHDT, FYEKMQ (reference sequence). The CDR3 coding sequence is TGTGCCAGCAGCTCAGGGACAGGGGTTTATTCTGGGGCCAACGTCCTGACTTTC. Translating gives CASSSGTGVYSGANVLTF.

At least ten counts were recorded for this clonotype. The CDR3 reads CAREKTGESYEQYF. CDR3 nucleotides: TGTGCCCGAGAGAAGACAGGGGAATCCTACGAGCAGTACTTC. The rearrangement joins TRBV30 to TRBJ2-7; 8 bases match TRBD1. J gave up 1 base and V 8 bases, and 10 bases lay outside the gene matches. Germline-derived CDR1 and CDR2 are GTSNPN and SVGIG (reference sequence). The CDR3 totals 14 residues.

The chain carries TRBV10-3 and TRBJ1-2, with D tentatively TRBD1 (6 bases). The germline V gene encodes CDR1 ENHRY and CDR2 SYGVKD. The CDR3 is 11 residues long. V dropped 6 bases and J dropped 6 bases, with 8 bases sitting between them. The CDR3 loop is CAISTGNGYTF. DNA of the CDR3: TGTGCCATCAGCACAGGGAATGGCTACACCTTC.

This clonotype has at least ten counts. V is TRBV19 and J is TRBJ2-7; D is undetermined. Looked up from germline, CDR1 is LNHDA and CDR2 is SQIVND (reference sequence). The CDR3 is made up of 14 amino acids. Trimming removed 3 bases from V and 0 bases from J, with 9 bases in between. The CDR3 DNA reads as TGTGCCAGTAGTATTGGGCCAAGCTCCTACGAGCAGTACTTC. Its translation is CASSIGPSSYEQYF.

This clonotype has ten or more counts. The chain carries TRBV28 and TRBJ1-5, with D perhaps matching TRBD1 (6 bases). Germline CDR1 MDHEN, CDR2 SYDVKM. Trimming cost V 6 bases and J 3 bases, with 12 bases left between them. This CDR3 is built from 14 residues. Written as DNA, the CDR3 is TGTGCCAGCAGCCCCACAGGGATCAATCAGCCCCAGCATTTT. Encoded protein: CASSPTGINQPQHF.

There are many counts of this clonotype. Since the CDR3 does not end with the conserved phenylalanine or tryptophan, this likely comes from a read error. CDR3 coding DNA: TGTGCCAGCAGCTACTACCGGGACAGGGAATACGAGCAGTACTCC. Translating gives CASSYYRDREYEQYS. This chain joins TRBV7-2 and TRBJ2-7; TRBD1 agrees at 9 bases. The CDR3 is 15 amino acids. Germline V gives CDR1 SGHTA, CDR2 FQGNSA. The V gene end was trimmed by 4 bases and the J gene end by 4 bases; junction bases not matched to a gene: 8.

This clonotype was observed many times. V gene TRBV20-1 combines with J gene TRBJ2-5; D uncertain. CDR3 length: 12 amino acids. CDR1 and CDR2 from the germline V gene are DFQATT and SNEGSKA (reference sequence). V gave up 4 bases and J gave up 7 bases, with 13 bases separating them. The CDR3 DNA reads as TGCAGTGCTATACGAGGCAAAGGGACCCAGTACTTC. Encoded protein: CSAIRGKGTQYF.

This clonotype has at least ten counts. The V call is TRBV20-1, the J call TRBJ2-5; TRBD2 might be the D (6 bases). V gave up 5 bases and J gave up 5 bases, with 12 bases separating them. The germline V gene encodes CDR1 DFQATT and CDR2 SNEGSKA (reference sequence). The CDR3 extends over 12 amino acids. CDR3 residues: CSALGGKETQYF. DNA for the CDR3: TGCAGTGCTTTGGGCGGGAAGGAGACCCAGTACTTC.

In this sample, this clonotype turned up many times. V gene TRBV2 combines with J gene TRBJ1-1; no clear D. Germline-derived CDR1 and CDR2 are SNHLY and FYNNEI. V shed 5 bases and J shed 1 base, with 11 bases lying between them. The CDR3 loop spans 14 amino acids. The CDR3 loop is CASSWNRGNTEAFF. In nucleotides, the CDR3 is TGTGCCAGCAGTTGGAACAGAGGGAACACTGAAGCTTTCTTT.